This T cell receptor (beta chain) was found in a study of blood T cells in healthy people across ages (dated by TCRdb to between 2015 and 2017). In terms of the full investigation: In model experiments, template switching captured about one uniquely barcoded TCR beta cDNA molecule for every two T cells. The donors were split into four age groups: young (average 16 years), middle-aged (more than 35), aged (about 56) and long-lived (more than 80). The study analyzed two additional independent replicas of 1 million unique cDNA reads from the same blood draw for two donors, one aged 18 to 30 and one aged 80 or older. The study measured age-related changes in TCR beta repertoire diversity using deep sequencing normalized with unique cDNA molecular identifiers. To avoid experimental bias, donors of different ages were spread randomly across the sequencing lanes.

The research as a whole found: Compared with the aged group, more naive CD4+ T cells, fewer expanded clones and increased TCR diversity were shown by the long-lived group, suggesting age selection. Estimates of total diversity based on one million sequenced T cells were regarded as lower bounds and as underestimates. Since profiling was done on bulk unsorted PBMCs, naive and antigen-experienced compartments could not be conclusively compared. The percentage of naive T cells measured by flow cytometry correlated strongly with observed TCR beta diversity. As age increased, observed TCR beta diversity per million T cells dropped in a roughly linear way, and a significant reduction was already evident by age around 41. Because the CMV infection status of the donors was unknown, age-related changes in expanded clonotypes may potentially have been confounded.

V is pared back by 7 bases and J by 1 base, with 7 bases lying between the germline termini. The CDR3 starts with the cysteine, ends with the phenylalanine, and has 11 residues. Kept here is only the CDR3 DNA, which spans 33 bases and is read in frame from base 1. In the germline V gene, CDR1 corresponds to SQVTM and CDR2 to ANQGSEA. This clonotype has only a few counts. Its antigen remains undetermined. Per-base quality was not reported, and no clone a single base away is much larger than it. Receptors were amplified or captured by 5' RACE. The sequencer was an Illumina HiSeq 2500. A second roughly 6 to 11 cycle PCR used a sample-barcoded 5' primer and a J-beta primer mix. Each TCR beta cDNA molecule received a unique molecular identifier from a template-switch 5' adaptor carrying 12 random nucleotides. Each sample yielded at least 3 million CDR3-containing paired-end reads. First-strand cDNA synthesis was performed from all RNA using the Mint cDNA synthesis kit, with priming by a TRBC-specific oligonucleotide. Following uracil-DNA glycosylase treatment, all cDNA underwent a first 18-cycle PCR with the universal primers M1SS and BC2_uni_R. Under the source paper's analysis protocol: Each sample was normalized by randomly selecting 1 million high-quality reads, each carrying a distinct molecular identifier. Reads with shared molecular identifiers were discarded instead of being binned into consensus sequences. MiTCR, with a Q25 quality threshold and the strictest error-elimination algorithm, was used for CDR3 identification, clonotype clustering and error correction. Lower-bound total TCR beta diversity was estimated with a nonparametric unseen species model using Euler transformation. TCRdb cleaned the public reads at Q25 with fastp, built clones with MiXCR and kept in-frame beta chains. Every CDR3 protein is listed once, alongside the most common genes and DNA of its rows. TCRdb's processing, not the authors', yielded these V and J calls. The sample table shows 700,000 to 850,000 distinct CDR3 sequences, and 53% are seen once. The ten largest clonotypes hold around 40% of the sample.

The donors were under 40 Caucasian individuals from Russia, aged about 6 to 100 years, who were systemically healthy. About 10 milliliters of peripheral blood were collected from each donor into EDTA-treated Vacutainer tubes. Ficoll-Paque density-gradient centrifugation was used to isolate PBMCs, with at least 6.5 million obtained per sample. Total RNA was extracted from PBMCs with Trizol reagent, with at least 6 micrograms obtained per sample. For every donor, flow cytometry on a PBMC aliquot measured the percentage of naive CD45RAhigh/CD27high T cells. Sequenced input: blood. Rearrangement joined TRBV29-1 to TRBJ1-1; no D gene can be assigned with confidence. The sequence derives from a man older than 75 in good health. The nucleotides are TGCAGCGGTGTACGGAACACTGAAGCTTTCTTT. Its amino acids are CSGVRNTEAFF. This CDR3, with the reference TRBV29-1 and TRBJ1-1 proteins standing in past its ends, gives the full variable domain SAVISQKPSRDICQRGTSLTIQCQVDSQVTMMFWYRQQPGQSLTLIATANQGSEATYESGFVIDKFPISRPNLTFSTLTVSNMSPEDSSIYLCSGVRNTEAFFGQGTRLTVV.